The 27 T cell receptor beta chains in this list originate from one sample, sequenced in a study of T cell responses to AZD1222 COVID-19 vaccine. Measured with immunoSEQ multiplex PCR; TCRdb has only the in-frame clones, and not every one. The sample consists of some 130,000 clones, 85% to 95% of them appearing once. The sample consisted of peripheral blood, taken 28 days after the second AZD1222 dose. These receptors were obtained from an adult who received the AZD1222 COVID-19 vaccine.

The chain is built from TRBV28 and TRBJ1-4, with D uncertain. Trimming pared 6 bases from V and 0 bases from J, leaving 5 bases between. This CDR3 region has 13 residues. CDR1 and CDR2 (germline): MDHEN, SYDVKM. CDR3 bases: TGTGCCAGCAGCTCATCAACTAATGAAAAACTGTTTTTT. It translates to CASSSSTNEKLFF.

The chain is built from TRBV4-3 and TRBJ1-6; no clear D gene. Deletions cut 0 bases from V and 10 bases from J, with 7 bases between. The CDR3 covers 13 residues. Looked up from germline, CDR1 is LGHNA and CDR2 is YSLEER. CDR3 region: CASSQEEGSPLHF. The DNA for the CDR3 is TGCGCCAGCAGCCAAGAAGAAGGCTCACCCCTCCACTTT.

The gene calls are TRBV4-3 and TRBJ2-6; D call uncertain. The germline V and J ends were trimmed by 8 bases and 0 bases, with 5 bases remaining between them. The CDR3 spans 13 residues. Germline lookup yields CDR1 LGHNA and CDR2 YSLEER. The CDR3 sequence: CASAYSGANVLTF. CDR3 DNA sequence: TGCGCCAGCGCCTACTCTGGGGCCAACGTCCTGACTTTC.

The chain couples TRBV27 to TRBJ2-3; D gene unclear. V dropped 1 base and J dropped 0 bases, with 8 bases sitting between them. Germline CDR1 reads MNHEY; CDR2 reads SMNVEV (reference sequence). The CDR3 totals 15 residues. CDR3 in amino acids: CASSLLASSTDTQYF. The CDR3 nucleotides read TGTGCCAGCAGTTTATTGGCTAGTAGCACAGATACGCAGTATTTT.

This chain uses TRBV19 with TRBJ1-2; D not certain. V was pared by 7 bases and J by 3 bases, with 18 bases between. The V gene's germline CDR1 is LNHDA and CDR2 SQIVND (reference sequence). CDR3 length: 15 amino acids. CDR3 residues: CASTPLATPHYGYTF. CDR3 in DNA: TGTGCCAGTACACCACTAGCGACACCCCACTATGGCTACACCTTC.

This clone was recorded once. V gene TRBV2 combines with J gene TRBJ1-1, with D tentatively TRBD1 (5 bases). Trimming removed 6 bases at V and 5 bases at J, with 16 bases between. The CDR3 is made up of 14 amino acids. Per germline, CDR1 SNHLY and CDR2 FYNNEI. The CDR3 here is CASSEGTTGTEAFF. The CDR3 nucleotides read TGTGCCAGCAGCGAGGGGACCACGGGGACTGAAGCTTTCTTT.

The chain employs TRBV5-4 and TRBJ2-7, with a weak D call TRBD1 (6 bases). This CDR3 is 13 amino acids long. CDR1 is SGHNT and CDR2 is YYREEE in the germline V gene (reference sequence). V dropped 2 bases and J dropped 4 bases, with 10 bases sitting between them. CDR3 sequence reads: CASSFNRAYEQYF. The CDR3 DNA is TGTGCCAGCAGCTTTAACAGGGCTTACGAGCAGTACTTC.

The rearrangement joins TRBV11-3 to TRBJ1-1, with a possible D match to TRBD1 (6 bases). The CDR3 runs 13 residues. V was shortened by 0 bases and J by 8 bases, with 10 bases between the two germline ends. The V gene's germline CDR1 is SGHNT and CDR2 YENEEA. The CDR3 nucleotides are TGTGCCAGCAGCTTAGAGTTCGACAGGGAAGCTTTCTTT. It specifies CASSLEFDREAFF.

The chain combines TRBV2 with TRBJ1-2; TRBD1 agrees at 9 bases. The germline V gene encodes CDR1 SNHLY and CDR2 FYNNEI. The CDR3 length is 14 residues. J gave up 9 bases and V 0 bases, and 5 bases lay outside the gene matches. The CDR3 reads CASSEAGTGTSYTF. The CDR3 region has the DNA TGTGCCAGCAGTGAAGCCGGGACAGGGACTAGCTACACCTTC.

J is TRBJ1-1 and V is TRBV6-5; D remains ambiguous. CDR3 size: 15 residues. Germline CDR1 and CDR2: MNHEY and SVGAGI. V was pared by 0 bases and J by 4 bases, with 12 bases between. CDR3: CASSYSKEGGTEAFF. The CDR3 DNA sequence: TGTGCCAGCAGTTACTCGAAGGAGGGAGGCACTGAAGCTTTCTTT.

The chain recombines TRBV7-9 with TRBJ1-2; TRBD1 is a possible D gene (5 bases). The CDR3 is made up of 13 amino acids. Deletions cut 7 bases from V and 4 bases from J, with 13 bases between. The germline V gene has CDR1 SEHNR and CDR2 FQNEAQ (reference sequence). This chain's CDR3 is CASTRTQAYGYTF. The CDR3 region has the DNA TGTGCCAGCACCCGAACACAGGCCTATGGCTACACCTTC.

V is TRBV3-1 (or the pseudogene TRBV3-2) and J is TRBJ1-1; no clear D gene. The CDR3 length is 14 residues. The V and J ends lost 4 bases and 0 bases respectively, with 9 bases between them. Germline V gene data show CDR1 as LGHDT and CDR2 as YNNKEL (reference sequence). Written as DNA, the CDR3 is TGTGCCAGCAGCCGCGGGGTAATGAACACTGAAGCTTTCTTT. It translates to CASSRGVMNTEAFF.

The chain employs TRBV19 and TRBJ1-2; no firm D call. Germline-derived CDR1 and CDR2 are LNHDA and SQIVND (reference sequence). V dropped 2 bases and J dropped 3 bases, with 7 bases sitting between them. The CDR3 has 13 amino acids. CDR3 DNA sequence: TGTGCCAGTAGTATATCACGCTACTATGGCTACACCTTC. Protein sequence: CASSISRYYGYTF.

The sample holds one count of this clone. The chain employs TRBV5-1 and TRBJ2-1; D not resolved. The V end was cut by 0 bases, the J end by 6 bases, with 10 bases between. This CDR3 spans 14 amino acids. Germline-derived CDR1 and CDR2 are SGHRS and YFSETQ. CDR3 coding DNA: TGCGCCAGCAGCTTGGGATCTAGTAGCAATGAGCAGTTCTTC. Translating it yields CASSLGSSSNEQFF.

The J gene is TRBJ1-1, the V gene TRBV4-1, with no clear D. Between the trimmed V and J ends, which lost 4 bases and 2 bases, there was a span of 8 bases. This CDR3 has 13 amino acids. CDR1 MGHRA and CDR2 YSYEKL come from the germline V gene. CDR3 nucleotides: TGCGCCAGCAGCCTCATGTTTAACACTGAAGCTTTCTTT. Its translation is CASSLMFNTEAFF.

V is TRBV7-9 and J is TRBJ2-5; D unresolved. CDR1 is SEHNR and CDR2 is FQNEAQ in the germline V gene (reference sequence). This CDR3 is 13 amino acids long. V was clipped by 5 bases and J by 3 bases, with 10 bases between them. CDR3: CASSPGPKETQYF. CDR3 bases: TGTGCCAGCAGCCCTGGACCGAAAGAGACCCAGTACTTC.

The chain joins TRBV7-9 to TRBJ1-1; D remains unclear. The CDR3 extends over 13 amino acids. CDR1 is SEHNR and CDR2 is FQNEAQ in the germline V gene (reference sequence). V gave up 2 bases and J gave up 7 bases, with 11 bases separating them. The CDR3 protein is CASSLRADIEAFF. The CDR3 nucleotides are TGTGCCAGCAGCTTACGGGCAGATATTGAAGCTTTCTTT.

The chain links TRBV7-2 to TRBJ2-7, with 7 bases aligning to TRBD2. Germline V lookup: CDR1 SGHTA, CDR2 FQGNSA. CDR3 length equals 12 residues. V lost 3 bases to trimming and J lost 6 bases; unmatched junction nucleotides: 2. The CDR3 DNA reads as TGTGCCAGCAGCTTCCGCGGGAGCGAGCAGTACTTC. Protein: CASSFRGSEQYF.

The gene calls are TRBV27 and TRBJ2-6; no definite D call. Germline V gene sequence: CDR1 MNHEY, CDR2 SMNVEV (reference sequence). This CDR3 has 15 residues. Between the trimmed V and J ends, which lost 2 bases and 2 bases, there was a span of 7 bases. In DNA, the CDR3 is TGTGCCAGCAGTTTAGCACTCACTGGGGCCAACGTCCTGACTTTC. This codes for CASSLALTGANVLTF.

The chain links TRBV23-1 to TRBJ1-3; 7 nucleotides line up with TRBD1. TRBV23-1 is classed as an ORF, of uncertain function. The CDR3 totals 16 residues. Losses at the gene ends were 3 bases for V and 3 bases for J; bases not matched to a gene: 8. The CDR3 sequence: CASSQPRQGNGNTIYF. The CDR3 DNA reads TGCGCCAGCAGTCAGCCTAGACAGGGAAATGGAAACACCATATATTTT.

This clone was seen just once. The chain has TRBV6-5 and TRBJ2-7; TRBD1 is a possible D gene (6 bases). This CDR3 comprises 15 residues. Germline values: CDR1 MNHEY, CDR2 SVGAGI. Trimming took 6 bases from V and 0 from J, leaving 15 bases between them. CDR3 bases: TGTGCCAGCAGGATAGGGGGATCCTCCTCCTACGAGCAGTACTTC. Its translation is CASRIGGSSSYEQYF.

This rearrangement joins TRBV6-1 to TRBJ2-2; D may be TRBD1 or TRBD2 (5 bases each). This CDR3 region has 16 residues. Germline V lookup: CDR1 MNHNS, CDR2 SASEGT. V was cut by 3 bases and J by 0 bases, with 11 bases left in between. The CDR3 loop is CASSDWGRSNTGELFF. The CDR3, as DNA: TGTGCCAGCAGTGACTGGGGACGATCGAACACCGGGGAGCTGTTTTTT.

V and J are TRBV7-9 and TRBJ2-3; D remains ambiguous. Germline values: CDR1 SEHNR, CDR2 FQNEAQ (reference sequence). There are 15 residues in the CDR3. Trimming left V 5 bases short and J 2 bases short, with 14 bases between. DNA of the CDR3: TGTGCCAGCAGCCCCGCACGGACCTACACAGATACGCAGTATTTT. It codes for CASSPARTYTDTQYF.

The chain employs TRBV5-1 and TRBJ2-3; 13 bases agree with TRBD2. V gave up 4 bases and J gave up 2 bases; unmatched junction bases: 4. Germline CDR1 is SGHRS and CDR2 is YFSETQ. The CDR3 is 16 residues long. In DNA, the CDR3 is TGCGCCAGCAGCGGGGGACTAGCGGGGAACACAGATACGCAGTATTTT. This codes for CASSGGLAGNTDTQYF. Full variable domain (missing parts from reference TRBV5-1 and TRBJ2-3): KAGVTQTPRYLIKTRGQQVTLSCSPISGHRSVSWYQQTPGQGLQFLFEYFSETQRNKGNFPGRFSGRQFSNSRSEMNVSTLELGDSALYLCASSGGLAGNTDTQYFGPGTRLTVL.

The rearrangement joins TRBV29-1 to TRBJ2-1; 8 nucleotides agree with TRBD1. Trimming removed 3 bases from V and 4 bases from J; junction bases left unmatched: 11. Per germline, CDR1 SQVTM and CDR2 ANQGSEA. The CDR3 has 16 residues. CDR3 coding DNA: TGCAGCGTTGATCCTCGGACAGGGACGGGGTACAATGAGCAGTTCTTC. It is translated as CSVDPRTGTGYNEQFF.

The chain joins TRBV4-2 to TRBJ1-5; D ambiguous. Germline V gives CDR1 LGHNA, CDR2 YNFKEQ. V was cut by 0 bases and J by 0 bases, with 12 bases left in between. CDR3 length: 17 residues. The chain's CDR3 is CASSQDLLAVSNQPQHF. The CDR3 DNA reads TGTGCCAGCAGCCAAGATCTCCTAGCAGTTAGCAATCAGCCCCAGCATTTT.

The gene calls are TRBV2 and TRBJ1-5; tentative D call: TRBD1 (6 bases). The CDR3 length is 15 residues. Trimming removed 7 bases at V and 5 bases at J, with 18 bases between. Germline-derived CDR1 and CDR2 are SNHLY and FYNNEI. The CDR3: CASKKFQGTDQPQHF. CDR3 nucleotides: TGTGCCAGCAAAAAGTTTCAGGGGACCGATCAGCCCCAGCATTTT.